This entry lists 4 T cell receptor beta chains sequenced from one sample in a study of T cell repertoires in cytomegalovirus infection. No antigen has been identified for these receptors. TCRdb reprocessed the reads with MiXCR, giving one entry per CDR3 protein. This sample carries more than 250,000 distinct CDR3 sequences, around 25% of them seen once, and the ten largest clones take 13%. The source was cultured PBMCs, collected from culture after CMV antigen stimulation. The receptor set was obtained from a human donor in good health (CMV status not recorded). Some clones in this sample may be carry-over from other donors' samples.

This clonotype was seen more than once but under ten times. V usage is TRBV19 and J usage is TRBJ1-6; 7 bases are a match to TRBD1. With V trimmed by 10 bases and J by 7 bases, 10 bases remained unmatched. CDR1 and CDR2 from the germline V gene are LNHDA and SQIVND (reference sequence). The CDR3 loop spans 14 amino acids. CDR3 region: CATEDRVANSPLHF. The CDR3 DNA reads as TGTGCCACCGAAGACAGGGTAGCCAATTCACCCCTCCACTTT.

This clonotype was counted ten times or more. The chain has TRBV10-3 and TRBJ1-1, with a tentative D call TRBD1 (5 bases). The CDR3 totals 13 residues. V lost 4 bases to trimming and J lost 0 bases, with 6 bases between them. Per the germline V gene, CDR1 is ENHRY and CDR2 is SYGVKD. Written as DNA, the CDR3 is TGTGCCATCAGTGGACAGTTGAACACTGAAGCTTTCTTT. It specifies CAISGQLNTEAFF.

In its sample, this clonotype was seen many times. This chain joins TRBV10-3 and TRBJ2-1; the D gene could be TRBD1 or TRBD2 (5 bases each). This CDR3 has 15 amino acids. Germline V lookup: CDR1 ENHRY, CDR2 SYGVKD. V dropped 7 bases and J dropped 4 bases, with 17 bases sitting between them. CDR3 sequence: CAINAGTSTYNEQFF. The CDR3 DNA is TGTGCCATCAATGCCGGGACGTCTACTTACAATGAGCAGTTCTTC.

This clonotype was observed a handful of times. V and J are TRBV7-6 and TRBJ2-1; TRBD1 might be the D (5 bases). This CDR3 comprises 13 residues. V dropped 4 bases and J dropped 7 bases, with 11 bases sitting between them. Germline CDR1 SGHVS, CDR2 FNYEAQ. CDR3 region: CASSSQGANEQFF. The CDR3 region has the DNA TGTGCCAGCAGCTCCCAAGGGGCGAATGAGCAGTTCTTC.